The 17 T cell receptor beta chains presented below share a single source sample, sequenced in a study of early T cells in non-severe SARS-CoV-2 infection. TCRdb reanalysed the 5' RACE reads using MiXCR and keeps one entry per CDR3 protein. The sample consists of approximately 42,000 distinct CDR3 sequences, less than 7% of them appearing once. Sequenced material: whole blood. The receptors here all came from an adult who was a healthcare worker with PCR-confirmed SARS-CoV-2 infection or an uninfected control (not recorded which).

This clonotype was counted a few times. J is TRBJ1-1 and V is TRBV28, with a weak D call TRBD1 (6 bases). CDR1 is MDHEN, CDR2 SYDVKM, per germline. The CDR3 covers 13 residues. Trimming removed 6 bases from V and 1 base from J, with 9 bases in between. This chain's CDR3 is CASRRTENTEAFF. The CDR3 nucleotides are TGTGCCAGCAGAAGGACAGAGAACACTGAAGCTTTCTTT.

This clonotype was observed many times. The DNA of the CDR3 is TGTGCCAGCAGCTTAATCGGGACTAGCAGTGAGACCCAGTACTTC. The encoded protein is CASSLIGTSSETQYF. The genes are TRBV7-2 and TRBJ2-5, with 9 bases that match TRBD2. Germline trimming cut 2 bases from V and 5 bases from J; bases unmatched to any gene: 6. Germline V gene lookup returns CDR1 SGHTA and CDR2 FQGNSA. The CDR3 is made up of 15 amino acids.

This clonotype was detected only a few times. This chain joins TRBV28 and TRBJ1-2; 7 positions agree with TRBD1. The CDR3 loop spans 14 amino acids. Germline V lookup: CDR1 MDHEN, CDR2 SYDVKM. Trimming cost V 9 bases and J 8 bases; bases outside gene matches: 15. The CDR3 nucleotides read TGTGCCAGTTCACTCCCCGGGACAGCTAGAGGCTACACCTTC. Encoded protein: CASSLPGTARGYTF.

In this sample, this clonotype turned up many times. This chain connects TRBV12-3 or TRBV12-4 to TRBJ1-2, with a tentative D call TRBD1 (6 bases). Trimming removed 2 bases from V and 8 bases from J, with 9 bases in between. This CDR3 is built from 12 residues. CDR3 loop: CASSLNRDGYTF. CDR3 coding DNA: TGTGCCAGCAGTTTAAACAGGGACGGCTACACCTTC.

This clonotype was found a few times. The J gene is TRBJ2-7, the V gene TRBV11-2; D possibly uses TRBD1 or TRBD2 (5 bases each). CDR3 length: 14 amino acids. V was shortened by 3 bases and J by 2 bases, with 11 bases between the two germline ends. Germline CDR1 reads SGHAT; CDR2 reads FQNNGV. The chain's CDR3 is CASSFSRGAYEQYF. In DNA form, the CDR3 reads TGTGCCAGCAGCTTTTCGAGGGGTGCCTACGAGCAGTACTTC.

This clonotype has ten or more counts. The chain links TRBV18 to TRBJ2-5; 10 nucleotides line up with TRBD1. V lost 3 bases to trimming and J lost 3 bases; unmatched junction nucleotides: 1. The CDR3 extends over 14 amino acids. Germline loops: CDR1 KGHSH, CDR2 LQKENI. In nucleotides, the CDR3 is TGTGCCAGCTCACCCGGGACAGGGGAAGAGACCCAGTACTTC. It translates to CASSPGTGEETQYF.

This clonotype was found a few times. The rearrangement links TRBV12-3 or TRBV12-4 to TRBJ2-2, with D perhaps assigned TRBD1 or TRBD2 (6 bases each). Between the trimmed V and J ends, which lost 3 bases and 5 bases, there was a span of 10 bases. CDR3 length equals 14 residues. The CDR3, as DNA: TGTGCCAGCAGTTTTCAGGGGAGGACCGGGGAGCTGTTTTTT. Translated, it gives CASSFQGRTGELFF.

This clonotype was recorded at least ten times. The V and J genes are TRBV6-1 and TRBJ2-3, with 8 nucleotides matching TRBD2. In germline, CDR1 is MNHNS, CDR2 SASEGT. The CDR3 runs 14 residues. With 6 bases clipped from V and 3 bases from J, the junction kept 5 bases outside the gene matches. The CDR3 DNA sequence: TGTGCCAGCAGCGACAGACTAGCGACAGATACGCAGTATTTT. Translation: CASSDRLATDTQYF.

The chain recombines TRBV20-1 with TRBJ1-1, with D perhaps TRBD1 (5 bases). The CDR3 spans 14 residues. In germline, CDR1 is DFQATT, CDR2 SNEGSKA (reference sequence). V was clipped by 2 bases and J by 1 base, with 11 bases between them. The CDR3 protein is CSARQVDRNTEAFF. The CDR3 DNA sequence: TGCAGTGCTAGACAAGTTGACAGGAACACTGAAGCTTTCTTT.

The chain links TRBV18 to TRBJ2-5; the D call may be TRBD1 or TRBD2 (6 bases each). The CDR3 covers 15 residues. V lost 3 bases to trimming and J lost 5 bases, with 16 bases between them. Germline CDR1 reads KGHSH; CDR2 reads LQKENI. The CDR3 DNA is TGTGCCAGCTCACCCAAGATCGGGGGCGAGGAGACCCAGTACTTC. It specifies CASSPKIGGEETQYF.

This clonotype was seen many times. The rearrangement joins TRBV29-1 to TRBJ2-1; 11 bases agree with TRBD2. This CDR3 is 15 amino acids long. Germline-derived CDR1 and CDR2 are SQVTM and ANQGSEA. Losses at the gene ends were 5 bases for V and 8 bases for J; bases not matched to a gene: 11. CDR3 DNA: TGCAGCGTTTCGCGCGGGACTAGCGGTTTCGATGAGCAGTTCTTC. Translating gives CSVSRGTSGFDEQFF.

This clonotype was observed at least ten times. V gene TRBV7-9 combines with J gene TRBJ2-1; the D gene is possibly TRBD2 (6 bases). In germline, CDR1 is SEHNR, CDR2 FQNEAQ (reference sequence). This CDR3 comprises 12 residues. V was trimmed by 5 bases and J by 9 bases, leaving 11 bases between them. The CDR3 nucleotides read TGTGCCAGCAGCCTTAGGGAGGTTGAGCAGTTCTTC. Its translation: CASSLREVEQFF. Variable domain in full (rest from reference TRBV7-9 and TRBJ2-1): DTGVSQNPRHKITKRGQNVTFRCDPISEHNRLYWYRQTLGQGPEFLTYFQNEAQLEKSRLLSDRFSAERPKGSFSTLEIQRTEQGDSAMYLCASSLREVEQFFGPGTRLTVL.

This clonotype was seen ten or more times. This chain joins TRBV6-1 and TRBJ2-7; no clear D gene. Germline-derived CDR1 and CDR2 are MNHNS and SASEGT. V shed 0 bases and J shed 7 bases, with 10 bases lying between them. The CDR3 sequence is 13 residues long. Here the CDR3 reads CASSEAVVGEQYF. CDR3 DNA sequence: TGTGCCAGCAGTGAAGCGGTGGTCGGTGAGCAGTACTTC.

This clonotype occurred many times. The V call is TRBV20-1, the J call TRBJ2-7; TRBD2 matches 8 bases. V lost 5 bases, J lost 3 bases, and 6 bases stayed unmatched. CDR3 size: 13 residues. Germline V gives CDR1 DFQATT, CDR2 SNEGSKA (reference sequence). The CDR3 region has the DNA TGCAGTGCTGTAGCGGGGACGCGCTACGAGCAGTACTTC. This sequence encodes CSAVAGTRYEQYF.

This sequence joins TRBV7-2 and TRBJ2-7, with 8 bases aligning to TRBD2. Germline V lookup: CDR1 SGHTA, CDR2 FQGNSA. The CDR3 contains 14 residues. V gave up 5 bases and J gave up 2 bases; unmatched junction bases: 5. This CDR3 is CASSTQAGAYEQYF. CDR3 in DNA: TGTGCCAGCAGCACCCAAGCGGGGGCCTACGAGCAGTACTTC.

This clonotype was observed many times. This rearrangement joins TRBV6-6 to TRBJ2-5; D could derive from TRBD1 or TRBD2 (5 bases each). The CDR3 consists of 16 residues. V was pared by 0 bases and J by 5 bases, with 16 bases between. Germline-derived CDR1 and CDR2 are MNHNY and SVGAGI (reference sequence). CDR3 amino acids: CASSYSTIAGTETQYF. CDR3 DNA: TGTGCCAGCAGTTACTCGACCATCGCCGGGACGGAGACCCAGTACTTC.

This clonotype has ten or more counts. The chain carries TRBV6-2 or TRBV6-3 and TRBJ2-7; 11 bases align to TRBD1. J gave up 5 bases and V 4 bases, and 4 bases lay outside the gene matches. Germline assignment: CDR1 MNHEY and CDR2 SVGEGT. CDR3 length equals 14 residues. The DNA of the CDR3 is TGTGCCAGCAGTTTCGGACAGGGGGCAAACGAGCAGTACTTC. This translates into CASSFGQGANEQYF.